The present TCR beta chain was sequenced within a study of early T cells in non-severe SARS-CoV-2 infection. With regard to this clonotype: The antigen remains undetermined.

The TCR library protocol was used to attach unique molecular identifiers. These identifiers were attached to individual cDNA molecules. Via MiXCR, TCRdb re-called the 5' RACE reads, giving one row per CDR3 protein. The profile shows tens of thousands of distinct CDR3 sequences, 5% to 6.5% of them singletons. General study findings and limits: VDJdb matching skewed toward anti-spike CD8 responses, missing private and CD4 specificities.

This CDR3 has 14 amino acids. The germline V gene encodes CDR1 LNHDA and CDR2 SQIVND (reference sequence). Trimming took 7 bases from V and 0 from J, leaving 9 bases between them. The input for sequencing was whole blood, taken at baseline. The TCR comes from an adult who was a healthcare worker with PCR-confirmed SARS-CoV-2 infection or an uninfected control (not recorded which). The gene calls are TRBV19 and TRBJ2-2, with D uncertain. As DNA, the CDR3 is TGTGCCAGTAAACAGCGTACGAACACCGGGGAGCTGTTTTTT. Translation: CASKQRTNTGELFF.